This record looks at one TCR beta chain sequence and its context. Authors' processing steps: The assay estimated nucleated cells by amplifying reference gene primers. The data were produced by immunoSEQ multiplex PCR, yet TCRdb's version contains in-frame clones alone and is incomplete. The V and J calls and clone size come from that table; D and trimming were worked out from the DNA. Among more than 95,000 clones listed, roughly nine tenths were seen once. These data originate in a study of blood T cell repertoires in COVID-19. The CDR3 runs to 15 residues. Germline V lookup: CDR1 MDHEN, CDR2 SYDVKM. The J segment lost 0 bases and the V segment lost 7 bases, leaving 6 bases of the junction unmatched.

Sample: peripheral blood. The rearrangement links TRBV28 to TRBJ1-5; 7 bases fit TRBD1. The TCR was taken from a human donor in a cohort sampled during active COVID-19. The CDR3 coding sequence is TGTGCCAGCATGTTAGGGACAGATAGCAATCAGCCCCAGCATTTT. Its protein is CASMLGTDSNQPQHF.